A selection of T cell receptor beta chains follows, all from one sample in a study of blood T cell repertoires in COVID-19. Assay used: immunoSEQ multiplex PCR; TCRdb lists only in-frame clones, some missing. The data show about 140,000 clones, around 82% seen once. The sample comprised peripheral blood. All receptors derive from a human donor in a cohort sampled during active COVID-19. Both conserved end residues are part of each CDR3. The D gene is left open where the match is weak. Only some rows state a clone size, as once, few, many or a class for expanded clones.

size: NA
V: TRBV5-5
J: TRBJ2-5
D: NA
CDR3: CASSLEVATRTQYF
DNA: TGTGCCAGCAGCTTGGAGGTAGCGACGAGGACCCAGTACTTC

size: NA
V: TRBV9
J: TRBJ2-2
D: TRBD1
CDR3: CASSAVTGTGELFF
DNA: TGTGCCAGCAGCGCTGTGACAGGGACCGGGGAGCTGTTTTTT

size: NA
V: TRBV19
J: TRBJ1-1
D: NA
CDR3: CASGGEVMNTEAFF
DNA: TGTGCCAGCGGCGGGGAGGTCATGAACACTGAAGCTTTCTTT

size: NA
V: TRBV5-1
J: TRBJ1-2
D: NA
CDR3: CASSLNLDYGYTF
DNA: TGCGCCAGCAGCTTAAACCTAGACTATGGCTACACCTTC

size: NA
V: TRBV5-1
J: TRBJ2-7
D: NA
CDR3: CASSLESFYEQYF
DNA: TGCGCCAGCAGCTTGGAATCCTTCTACGAGCAGTACTTC

size: NA
V: TRBV4-1
J: TRBJ1-1
D: TRBD1
CDR3: CASSQQQGRRANTEAFF
DNA: TGCGCCAGCAGCCAGCAACAGGGGCGCAGGGCTAACACTGAAGCTTTCTTT

size: NA
V: TRBV11-2
J: TRBJ1-1
D: NA
CDR3: CASSLVGRGNTEAFF
DNA: TGTGCCAGCAGCTTAGTTGGCAGGGGGAACACTGAAGCTTTCTTT

size: few
V: TRBV9
J: TRBJ2-7
D: TRBD1
CDR3: CASSVGTGGYYEQYF
DNA: TGTGCCAGCAGCGTAGGGACAGGGGGCTACTACGAGCAGTACTTC

size: many
V: TRBV5-1
J: TRBJ2-1
D: TRBD1
CDR3: CASSLEGQYNEQFF
DNA: TGCGCCAGCAGCTTGGAGGGACAGTACAATGAGCAGTTCTTC

size: NA
V: TRBV19
J: TRBJ1-5
D: TRBD1
CDR3: CASSFGTGGQPQHF
DNA: TGTGCCAGTAGTTTCGGGACAGGGGGTCAGCCCCAGCATTTT

size: NA
V: TRBV5-6
J: TRBJ1-2
D: TRBD1
CDR3: CASSLGWTGAYGYTF
DNA: TGTGCCAGCAGCTTAGGTTGGACAGGGGCCTATGGCTACACCTTC

size: once
V: TRBV7-2
J: TRBJ1-4
D: NA
CDR3: CASSLFKTGGEKLFF
DNA: TGTGCCAGCAGCTTGTTTAAGACGGGAGGGGAAAAACTGTTTTTT

size: once
V: TRBV7-2
J: TRBJ2-7
D: TRBD1
CDR3: CASSTDRGYEQYF
DNA: TGTGCCAGCAGCACCGACAGGGGCTACGAGCAGTACTTC

size: once
V: TRBV6-5
J: TRBJ1-1
D: TRBD1
CDR3: CASHWTGANTEAFF
DNA: TGTGCCAGCCACTGGACAGGGGCGAACACTGAAGCTTTCTTT

size: NA
V: TRBV7-2
J: TRBJ2-5
D: TRBD2
CDR3: CASNGLAGAGSQYF
DNA: TGTGCCAGCAACGGACTAGCGGGGGCGGGGTCCCAGTACTTC

size: NA
V: TRBV5-1
J: TRBJ2-1
D: NA
CDR3: CASSPTVQGSSYNEQFF
DNA: TGCGCCAGCAGCCCGACCGTACAGGGTTCGTCCTACAATGAGCAGTTCTTC

size: NA
V: TRBV29-1
J: TRBJ2-1
D: TRBD1
CDR3: CSVEHRGSYNEQFF
DNA: TGCAGCGTTGAACACAGGGGGTCGTACAATGAGCAGTTCTTC

size: NA
V: TRBV12-3/TRBV12-4
J: TRBJ2-7
D: NA
CDR3: CASSRRGPYEQYF
DNA: TGTGCCAGCAGCCGGAGGGGTCCCTACGAGCAGTACTTC

size: NA
V: TRBV9
J: TRBJ2-5
D: TRBD2
CDR3: CASSPRSGSLQETQYF
DNA: TGTGCCAGCAGCCCCCGAAGCGGGAGCCTTCAAGAGACCCAGTACTTC

size: NA
V: TRBV6-6
J: TRBJ1-2
D: TRBD1
CDR3: CASSFSGQGIYGYTF
DNA: TGTGCCAGCAGTTTCTCGGGACAGGGGATCTATGGCTACACCTTC

size: NA
V: TRBV4-2
J: TRBJ2-7
D: TRBD2
CDR3: CASSARSGGAAYEQYF
DNA: TGTGCCAGCAGCGCCCGCAGCGGGGGGGCCGCCTACGAGCAGTACTTC

size: NA
V: TRBV6-5
J: TRBJ2-3
D: TRBD1
CDR3: CASRRGQGFTDTQYF
DNA: TGTGCCAGCAGACGCGGACAGGGTTTCACAGATACGCAGTATTTT

size: NA
V: TRBV9
J: TRBJ2-5
D: TRBD1
CDR3: CASSVARDRKETQYF
DNA: TGTGCCAGCAGCGTAGCTCGGGACAGGAAAGAGACCCAGTACTTC

size: NA
V: TRBV5-1
J: TRBJ2-5
D: NA
CDR3: CASSSWDSPSVQETQYF
DNA: TGCGCCAGCAGCTCATGGGACTCCCCTTCGGTCCAAGAGACCCAGTACTTC

size: NA
V: TRBV19
J: TRBJ1-5
D: NA
CDR3: CASKELLRASNQPQHF
DNA: TGTGCCAGTAAAGAACTACTCAGGGCGTCGAATCAGCCCCAGCATTTT

size: few
V: TRBV7-9
J: TRBJ2-7
D: TRBD2
CDR3: CASSGWGLAGTYEQYF
DNA: TGTGCCAGCAGCGGATGGGGACTAGCGGGGACCTACGAGCAGTACTTC

size: NA
V: TRBV28
J: TRBJ2-7
D: TRBD1
CDR3: CASREPGTGPYEQYF
DNA: TGTGCCAGCCGAGAGCCCGGGACAGGGCCCTACGAGCAGTACTTC

size: many
V: TRBV21-1
J: TRBJ1-5
D: NA
CDR3: CASSSGQGENQPQHF
DNA: TGTGCCAGCAGCAGCGGACAGGGGGAGAATCAGCCCCAGCATTTT

size: NA
V: TRBV27
J: TRBJ2-1
D: NA
CDR3: CASSGVNYNEQFF
DNA: TGTGCCAGCAGCGGGGTAAACTACAATGAGCAGTTCTTC

size: once
V: TRBV20-1
J: TRBJ1-6
D: TRBD1
CDR3: CSASQTGDSPLHF
DNA: TGCAGTGCTAGTCAAACAGGGGATTCACCCCTCCACTTT

size: NA
V: TRBV6-5
J: TRBJ1-4
D: NA
CDR3: CASTWGTNEKLFF
DNA: TGTGCCAGCACGTGGGGCACTAATGAAAAACTGTTTTTT

size: once
V: TRBV7-3
J: TRBJ2-2
D: NA
CDR3: CASSLISRAAGELFF
DNA: TGTGCCAGCAGCTTAATCTCGAGGGCGGCCGGGGAGCTGTTTTTT

size: NA
V: TRBV5-6
J: TRBJ2-7
D: NA
CDR3: CASSLGGVGAYEQYF
DNA: TGTGCCAGCAGCCTCGGAGGTGTGGGAGCCTACGAGCAGTACTTC

size: once
V: TRBV7-2
J: TRBJ2-7
D: NA
CDR3: CASSRTGSYEQYF
DNA: TGTGCCAGCAGCAGAACAGGGTCCTACGAGCAGTACTTC

size: NA
V: TRBV5-1
J: TRBJ2-7
D: NA
CDR3: CASSLAVSPYEQYF
DNA: TGCGCCAGCAGCTTGGCAGTCTCACCGTACGAGCAGTACTTC

size: once
V: TRBV6-5
J: TRBJ1-1
D: NA
CDR3: CASSPRKYTEAFF
DNA: TGTGCCAGCAGTCCTAGGAAGTACACTGAAGCTTTCTTT

size: NA
V: TRBV15
J: TRBJ1-3
D: TRBD1
CDR3: CATSRDRPGGSGNTIYF
DNA: TGTGCCACCAGCAGAGATAGGCCAGGGGGATCTGGAAACACCATATATTTT

size: NA
V: TRBV2
J: TRBJ1-5
D: NA
CDR3: CASTEETINQPQHF
DNA: TGTGCCAGCACCGAAGAGACAATTAATCAGCCCCAGCATTTT

size: few
V: TRBV2
J: TRBJ2-1
D: TRBD2
CDR3: CASNLLAGEQFF
DNA: TGTGCCAGCAACCTACTAGCGGGGGAGCAGTTCTTC

size: NA
V: TRBV5-8
J: TRBJ1-1
D: NA
CDR3: CAPDPLRQAKNTEAFF
DNA: TGTGCCCCCGATCCTTTAAGGCAGGCCAAGAACACTGAAGCTTTCTTT

size: NA
V: TRBV2
J: TRBJ2-6
D: TRBD1
CDR3: CASSAPFGTGEPGANVLTF
DNA: TGTGCCAGCAGTGCCCCTTTTGGGACAGGGGAGCCTGGGGCCAACGTCCTGACTTTC

size: NA
V: TRBV7-9
J: TRBJ2-1
D: TRBD2
CDR3: CASLLAGGPHEQFF
DNA: TGTGCCAGCCTACTAGCGGGGGGGCCCCATGAGCAGTTCTTC

size: NA
V: TRBV5-1
J: TRBJ2-5
D: TRBD2
CDR3: CASSLVAVAGKETQYF
DNA: TGCGCCAGCAGCTTGGTTGCGGTAGCGGGAAAAGAGACCCAGTACTTC